Given below is one T cell receptor beta chain in context. This clonotype was detected only a few times. What antigen it recognizes has not been identified. The sample holds no much larger clone one base away, and base qualities are not on file. Interpreted using the paper, the treatment or condition label stands for: allogeneic hematopoietic cell transplantation with graft depleted of TCRalphabeta T cells and CD19 B cells. TCRalphabeta/CD19-depleted allogeneic hematopoietic cell grafts were given to the transplant recipients, all of whom were children. The data originate from a study of T-cell reconstitution after alpha-beta-depleted transplantation in children (dated by TCRdb to 2016 to 2018). For the study in its entirety: T-cell immune reconstitution after TCRalphabeta/CD19-depleted allogeneic hematopoietic cell transplantation in children was quantitatively tracked in the study by means of TCR repertoire profiling.

Library preparation used PCR. Sequencing took place on an Illumina HiSeq 2500. TCR libraries were prepared with molecular barcoding, using unique molecular identifiers to normalize TCRbeta repertoire quantification. TCRdb reanalyzed the raw reads on its own, using fastp at Q25 for trimming and MiXCR for clone calling, and kept in-frame beta chains. A single entry per CDR3 protein holds the most common genes and DNA from its merged rows. Recorded for this sample are 300,000 to 400,000 distinct CDR3 sequences; 16% of them occurred a single time. Just over 40% of the sample goes to the ten largest clones. Reading from cysteine to phenylalanine, the CDR3 counts 17 amino acids. This entry keeps only the CDR3 DNA: 51 bases, framed from base 1. V is trimmed back by 5 bases and J by 0 bases, and the junction contains 8 bases that no gene match accounts for. From the germline V gene, CDR1 is LGHNA and CDR2 is YSLEER.

General conclusions and limits of the study: Over subsequent months, a decline in hyperexpanded clone frequencies was noted, and after one year, T-cell counts and TCRbeta diversity were mostly ascribed to newly produced T cells. The apparently early alphabetaT-cell count recovery about two months after transplant was reportedly dependent on only several hundred rapidly expanded clones derived from non-depleted graft cells. The high TCRbeta diversity at day 60 in some patients was ascribed to recipient T cells and intrathymic progenitors that had survived conditioning.

This specimen was PBMCs, mostly from graft donor cells, taken 360 days after TCRalphabeta/CD19-depleted stem cell transplant. The receptor comes from a male patient aged 2-10 years who had a stem cell transplant for acute lymphoblastic leukemia, so the T cells may come from the graft donor. The rearrangement combines TRBV4-3 with TRBJ2-1; 9 bases in the junction line up with TRBD2. The CDR3 loop reads CASSVGSGRSSYNEQFF. The DNA is TGCGCCAGCAGCGTGGGTAGCGGGAGAAGCTCCTACAATGAGCAGTTCTTC.